The 5 T cell receptor beta chains below all came from one sample that was sequenced in a study of post-analysis software for immune sequencing data. The study, taken as a whole, reports: Compared with controls, patients had more of about 5 TRBV segments, including TRBV5-6, TRBV5-1 and TRBV20-1.

For these TCRs, the target antigens are not known. Unique molecular identifiers were carried by the TCR beta cDNA libraries. A single record per CDR3 protein comes from TCRdb applying MiXCR to the PCR reads. Of hundreds of thousands of distinct CDR3 sequences in the sample, approximately 33% were seen once. The specimen was blood. The source of these receptors is a girl aged 10 to 17 with multiple sclerosis.

V usage is TRBV12-3 or TRBV12-4 and J usage is TRBJ2-7; either TRBD1 or TRBD2 may supply D (5 bases each). V was pared by 6 bases and J by 3 bases, with 15 bases between. This CDR3 is 14 amino acids long. CDR3 nucleotide sequence: TGTGCCAGCAGGAATGGGGGACGAAGCTACGAGCAGTACTTC. Protein product: CASRNGGRSYEQYF.

The V and J genes are TRBV14 and TRBJ2-5, with TRBD2 matching 8 bases. The CDR3 is made up of 15 amino acids. The V gene's germline CDR1 is SGHDN and CDR2 FVKESK. Trimming cost V 5 bases and J 5 bases; bases outside gene matches: 10. The DNA of the CDR3 is TGTGCCAGCAGCGAAAGGCGACTAGCGTTCGAGACCCAGTACTTC. It yields the protein CASSERRLAFETQYF.

The chain combines TRBV2 with TRBJ2-7, with D maybe TRBD1 (6 bases). Germline loops: CDR1 SNHLY, CDR2 FYNNEI. V lost 4 bases and J lost 6, with 10 bases in between. The CDR3 runs to 12 residues. CDR3 sequence (DNA): TGTGCCAGCAGTGGAACAGGGATCGAGCAGTACTTC. It codes for CASSGTGIEQYF. The variable domain in full, completed from reference TRBV2 and TRBJ2-7, reads EPEVTQTPSHQVTQMGQEVILRCVPISNHLYFYWYRQILGQKVEFLVSFYNNEISEKSEIFDDQFSVERPDGSNFTLKIRSTKLEDSAMYFCASSGTGIEQYFGPGTRLTVT.

The chain combines TRBV12-3 or TRBV12-4 with TRBJ1-2; D is unclear. The CDR3 is 13 residues long. Trimming shortened V by 3 bases and J by 3 bases, and 8 bases separated the two germline ends. CDR3: CASSFDVDYGYTF. The CDR3 DNA follows: TGTGCCAGCAGTTTTGATGTGGACTATGGCTACACCTTC.

The J gene is TRBJ2-3, the V gene TRBV5-1; 7 bases are a match to TRBD2. The CDR3 length is 14 residues. V was pared by 5 bases and J by 6 bases, with 9 bases of the junction left unmatched. Germline V CDR1 and CDR2: SGHRS, YFSETQ. Here the CDR3 DNA reads TGCGCCAGCAGTTACGGACTAGGCCGGGATACGCAGTATTTT. It specifies CASSYGLGRDTQYF.